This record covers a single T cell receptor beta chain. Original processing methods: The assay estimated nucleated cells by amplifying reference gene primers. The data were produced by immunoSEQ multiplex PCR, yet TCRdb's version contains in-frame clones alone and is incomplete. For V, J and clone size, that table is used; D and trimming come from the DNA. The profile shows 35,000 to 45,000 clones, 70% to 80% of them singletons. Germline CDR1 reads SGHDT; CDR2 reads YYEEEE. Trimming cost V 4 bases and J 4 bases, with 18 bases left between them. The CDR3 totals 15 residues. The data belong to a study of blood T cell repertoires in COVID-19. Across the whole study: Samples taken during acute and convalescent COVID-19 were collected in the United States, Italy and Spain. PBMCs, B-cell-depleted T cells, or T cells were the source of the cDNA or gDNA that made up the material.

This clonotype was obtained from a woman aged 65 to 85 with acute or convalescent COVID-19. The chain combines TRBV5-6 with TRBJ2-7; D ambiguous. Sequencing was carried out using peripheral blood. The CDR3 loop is CASSPLSLSSYEQYF. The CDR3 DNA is TGTGCCAGCAGCCCCCTAAGCCTCTCCTCTTACGAGCAGTACTTC. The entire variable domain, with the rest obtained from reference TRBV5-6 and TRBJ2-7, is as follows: DAGVTQSPTHLIKTRGQQVTLRCSPKSGHDTVSWYQQALGQGPQFIFQYYEEEERQRGNFPDRFSGHQFPNYSSELNVNALLLGDSALYLCASSPLSLSSYEQYFGPGTRLTVT.